This TCR beta chain was retrieved from a study of blood T cell repertoires in COVID-19. Overall study: The cDNA or gDNA used as material had been derived from T cells, B-cell-depleted T cells, or PBMCs.

From germline, CDR1 is SGDLS and CDR2 YYNGEE. This CDR3 spans 13 amino acids. Between the trimmed V and J ends, which lost 3 bases and 3 bases, there was a span of 10 bases. Using immunoSEQ multiplex PCR, the repertoire was profiled, and TCRdb retains in-frame clones only, with some absent. Among roughly 230,000 clones listed, 85% to 90% were seen once. Input material: PBMCs or T cells enriched from blood (not recorded which). The chain recombines TRBV9 with TRBJ2-7; D uncertain. The TCR originated in a woman in her 30s with acute COVID-19. CDR3 in DNA: TGTGCCAGCAGCGCTGCAGACAACTACGAGCAGTACTTC. Amino acids: CASSAADNYEQYF.